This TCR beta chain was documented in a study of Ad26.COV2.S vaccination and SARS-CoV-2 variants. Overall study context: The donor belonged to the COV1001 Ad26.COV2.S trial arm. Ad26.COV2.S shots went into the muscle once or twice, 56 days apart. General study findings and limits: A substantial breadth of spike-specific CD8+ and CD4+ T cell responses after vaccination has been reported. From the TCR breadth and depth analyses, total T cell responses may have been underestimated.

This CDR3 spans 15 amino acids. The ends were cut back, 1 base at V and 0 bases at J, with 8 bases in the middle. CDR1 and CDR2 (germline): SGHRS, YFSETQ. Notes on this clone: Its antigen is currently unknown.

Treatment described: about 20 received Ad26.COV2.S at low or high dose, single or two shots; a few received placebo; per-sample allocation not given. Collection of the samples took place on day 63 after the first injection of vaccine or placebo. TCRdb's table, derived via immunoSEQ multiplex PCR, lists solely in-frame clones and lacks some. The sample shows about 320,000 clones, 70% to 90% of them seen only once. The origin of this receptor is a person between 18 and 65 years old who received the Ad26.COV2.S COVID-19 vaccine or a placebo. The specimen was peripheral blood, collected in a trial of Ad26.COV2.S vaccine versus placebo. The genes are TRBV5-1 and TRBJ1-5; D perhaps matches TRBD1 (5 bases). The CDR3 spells CASSLSTGSNQPQHF. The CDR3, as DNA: TGCGCCAGCAGCTTGTCTACAGGTAGCAATCAGCCCCAGCATTTT.